A selection of T cell receptor beta chains follows, all from one sample in a study of post-analysis software for immune sequencing data. In TCRdb, the PCR reads were re-called with MiXCR into one record per CDR3 protein. This sample has approximately 730,000 distinct CDR3 sequences; around 46% occur once, and the top ten carry 4.9%. Sequencing was carried out using blood. The receptors shown here come from a girl aged 5-17 years with multiple sclerosis. The CDR3 runs from the conserved cysteine through the conserved F or W. A D gene is named only where the DNA matches it firmly. Rows may omit the clone size; those that give it use once, few, many or a size class.

cdr3_length j_call d_call clone_size v_call cdr3_nt cdr3_aa
13 TRBJ2-1 . few TRBV6-6 TGTGCCAGCAGTTACCCGGAACTGGGGGAGCGGTTCTTC CASSYPELGERFF
16 TRBJ2-6 . . TRBV12-3/TRBV12-4 TGTGCCAGCAGTTTAGGCAGACGCGCTGGGGCCAACGTCCTGACTTTC CASSLGRRAGANVLTF
18 TRBJ2-1 . . TRBV7-6 TGTGCCAGCAGCTTATGGAGTAACCTAGCGACCTCCTACAATGAGCAGTTCTTC CASSLWSNLATSYNEQFF
14 TRBJ2-1 TRBD2 . TRBV20-1 TGCAGTGCTAGCCAGGCGGGGGCCTACAATGAGCAGTTCTTC CSASQAGAYNEQFF
17 TRBJ1-4 . few TRBV4-1 TGCGCCAGCAGCCTTCAGGGAAGAGGTGCAACTAATGAAAAACTGTTTTTT CASSLQGRGATNEKLFF
17 TRBJ2-1 TRBD2 once TRBV4-3 TGCGCCAGCAGCCACTATTTCCCCGGGACTAGCGGCAATGAGCAGTTCTTC CASSHYFPGTSGNEQFF
15 TRBJ2-6 . . TRBV9 TGTGCCAGCAGCAAAAGGGTGTTGGGGGCCAACGTCCTGACTTTC CASSKRVLGANVLTF
13 TRBJ2-7 TRBD2 . TRBV2 TGTGCCAGCAGGACTAGCGGAGGGGCCGAGCAGTACTTC CASRTSGGAEQYF
16 TRBJ2-4 TRBD1 . TRBV6-5 TGTGCCAGCAGCTCCGGGACAGAACAAGCCAAAAACATTCAGTACTTC CASSSGTEQAKNIQYF
15 TRBJ1-1 . . TRBV5-1 TGCGCCAGCAGCGCCGGACCGACCCCGAACACTGAAGCTTTCTTT CASSAGPTPNTEAFF
14 TRBJ2-7 TRBD1 . TRBV5-1 TGCGCCAGCAGAGGACAGGGGCTATACTACGAGCAGTACTTC CASRGQGLYYEQYF
14 TRBJ2-3 TRBD2 . TRBV9 TGTGCCAGCACCTTTAGCGGGGGGACAGATACGCAGTATTTT CASTFSGGTDTQYF
14 TRBJ1-4 . . TRBV28 TGTGCCAGCAGCCGAGCAGCCACTAATGAAAAACTGTTTTTT CASSRAATNEKLFF
16 TRBJ1-6 TRBD1 . TRBV12-3/TRBV12-4 TGTGCCAGCAGTATACGCTCAGGGGGCGGTCGTTCACCCCTCCACTTT CASSIRSGGGRSPLHF
17 TRBJ2-1 TRBD2 . TRBV15 TGTGCCACCAGCAGAGATCGTATAGCGGGCACCTACAATGAGCAGTTCTTC CATSRDRIAGTYNEQFF
15 TRBJ1-2 . . TRBV7-2 TGTGCCAGCAGCCCAGCCTCTGGGGTCCCTTATGGCTACACCTTC CASSPASGVPYGYTF
16 TRBJ2-6 . . TRBV15 TGTGCCACCAGCAGAGATCAGGGGCGAGGGGCCAACGTCCTGACTTTC CATSRDQGRGANVLTF
17 TRBJ2-1 . . TRBV20-1 TGCAGTGCTAGATCAGTCCTAGCTAGCCCTGGGAACTATGAGCAGTTCTTC CSARSVLASPGNYEQFF
13 TRBJ2-5 . . TRBV29-1 TGCAGCTCTCAGTTCGCCGAGGGGGAGACCCAGTACTTC CSSQFAEGETQYF
14 TRBJ2-5 . few TRBV27 TGTGCCAGCAGGAGGAGGGGTGAACAAGAGACCCAGTACTTC CASRRRGEQETQYF
14 TRBJ2-5 TRBD1 . TRBV5-1 TGCGCCAGCAGCCCGGGACAGGGTGGAGGGGAGCAGTACTTC CASSPGQGGGEQYF
18 TRBJ2-5 TRBD2 . TRBV14 TGTGCCAGCAGCCAACCAGGGACTAGCGGGAGAGCCGGGGAGACCCAGTACTTC CASSQPGTSGRAGETQYF
13 TRBJ2-7 . few TRBV20-1 TGCAGTGCTAGGCGGCGGAGCTCCTACGAGCAGTACTTC CSARRRSSYEQYF
13 TRBJ1-2 . . TRBV29-1 TGCAGCGTTGACCCAACAGGGAGCTATGGCTACACCTTC CSVDPTGSYGYTF
17 TRBJ1-2 . few TRBV9 TGTGCCAGCAGCATCCGGGACGGCCGGCCTTCTAACTATGGCTACACCTTC CASSIRDGRPSNYGYTF
16 TRBJ2-1 . . TRBV4-3 TGCGCCAGCAGCCAAGATCGTGGCCAGACCGGGAGTGAGCAGTTCTTC CASSQDRGQTGSEQFF
14 TRBJ2-7 . . TRBV6-2/TRBV6-3 TGTGCCAGCAGTTACGGGGAATTCAGTGACGAGCAGTACTTC CASSYGEFSDEQYF
12 TRBJ2-5 . . TRBV29-1 TGCAGCGTACCCGCGACTGTGGCGACCCAGTACTTC CSVPATVATQYF
13 TRBJ1-2 . . TRBV7-2 TGTGCCAGCAGCGGTACATTGGAGTATGGCTACACCTTC CASSGTLEYGYTF
15 TRBJ2-7 TRBD1 . TRBV12-3/TRBV12-4 TGTGCCAGCAGTTCCGAACAGGGGTCGATCTACGAGCAGTACTTC CASSSEQGSIYEQYF
16 TRBJ2-1 TRBD2 . TRBV9 TGTGCCAGCAGCGTAGTGGGAAGCGGGACGTACAATGAGCAGTTCTTC CASSVVGSGTYNEQFF
15 TRBJ2-3 . few TRBV4-1 TGCGCCAGCAGCCGAGAACTGCGTAGCACAGATACGCAGTATTTT CASSRELRSTDTQYF
17 TRBJ2-3 TRBD2 . TRBV6-2/TRBV6-3 TGTGCCAGCAGTCGCCGGGATAGCGGGAGGGATCCAGATACGCAGTATTTT CASSRRDSGRDPDTQYF
17 TRBJ2-1 . . TRBV11-3 TGTGCCAGCAGCTTGGGGCCACTAGGGTCGGCAAGGAATGAGCAGTTCTTC CASSLGPLGSARNEQFF
15 TRBJ2-1 TRBD2 once TRBV12-3/TRBV12-4 TGTGCCAGCAGTTTCAGCGGGAGAGGTGTGTATGAGCAGTTCTTC CASSFSGRGVYEQFF
15 TRBJ2-7 TRBD2 . TRBV5-1 TGCGCCAGCAGCTTCGACGCTAGCGGGAACCACGAGCAGTACTTC CASSFDASGNHEQYF
15 TRBJ1-1 . once TRBV7-9 TGTGCCAGCAGCTCACCTCAGGGGTTTTTCACTGGAGCTTTCTTT CASSSPQGFFTGAFF
14 TRBJ1-5 . . TRBV3-1 TGTGCCAGCAGCCGGGACACCGTGGGAAGACCCCAGCATTTT CASSRDTVGRPQHF
12 TRBJ2-5 TRBD1 . TRBV20-1 TGCAGTGCTTACAGGGGCCAAGAGACCCAGTACTTC CSAYRGQETQYF
16 TRBJ2-1 . once TRBV7-8 TGTGCCAGCAGCCCGGGAATAGGGGGGTCCTACAATGAGCAGTTCTTC CASSPGIGGSYNEQFF
15 TRBJ2-4 TRBD1 few TRBV14 TGTGCCAGCAGCAACCGGACAGGGGGCAAAAACATTCAGTACTTC CASSNRTGGKNIQYF
14 TRBJ1-1 . . TRBV3-1 TGTGCCAGCAGCCGGACCGGGTTTGACACTGAAGCTTTCTTT CASSRTGFDTEAFF
16 TRBJ2-5 . . TRBV3-1 TGTGCCAGCAACCCCCAGCAGACGCTAAGGGAAGAGACCCAGTACTTC CASNPQQTLREETQYF